These T cell receptor beta chains were read from a single sample in a study of blood T cell repertoires in COVID-19. The assay was immunoSEQ multiplex PCR, and TCRdb's table has in-frame clones only and misses some. Of over 150,000 clones listed, roughly 84% were seen once; the top ten hold roughly 7%. Material for sequencing was PBMCs or T cells enriched from blood (not recorded which). The receptors derive from a man aged 35 to 55 who had recovered from COVID-19. CDR3s include the opening cysteine and the closing phenylalanine or tryptophan. The D gene is left open where the match is weak. Size is stated for part of the rows, as once, few or many counts, or as a class when the clone is expanded.

d_call j_call v_call clone_size cdr3_aa cdr3_nt
TRBD1 TRBJ1-5 TRBV4-1 NA CASSPGQGYTQPQHF TGCGCCAGCAGCCCGGGACAGGGTTATACTCAGCCCCAGCATTTT
TRBD1 TRBJ1-1 TRBV3-1/TRBV3-2 NA CASSQDWTGWEAFF TGTGCCAGCAGCCAAGATTGGACAGGATGGGAAGCTTTCTTT
TRBD2 TRBJ2-3 TRBV24-1 NA CATSDSSGRGPDTQYF TGTGCCACCAGTGACTCCAGCGGGAGGGGGCCAGATACGCAGTATTTT
TRBD2 TRBJ2-7 TRBV2 NA CASSEGEGPPSSYEQYF TGTGCCAGCAGTGAAGGGGAGGGCCCCCCGAGCTCCTACGAGCAGTACTTC
TRBD1 TRBJ1-1 TRBV28 NA CASSGRTGGGNTEAFF TGTGCCAGCAGTGGACGAACAGGGGGAGGAAACACTGAAGCTTTCTTT
TRBD2 TRBJ2-3 TRBV3-1/TRBV3-2 NA CASSQDGTEPGTRRGDTQYF TGTGCCAGCAGCCAAGATGGCACCGAGCCCGGGACTAGGAGGGGAGATACGCAGTATTTT
NA TRBJ2-1 TRBV2 NA CASSDYSSSYNEQFF TGTGCCAGCAGTGATTACTCGAGCTCCTACAATGAGCAGTTCTTC
NA TRBJ1-2 TRBV12-3/TRBV12-4 NA CASSQTNYGYTF TGTGCCAGCAGCCAAACTAACTATGGCTACACCTTC
TRBD1 TRBJ1-4 TRBV18 NA CASSRGQEGEKLFF TGTGCCAGCTCAAGGGGACAGGAAGGGGAAAAACTGTTTTTT
TRBD2 TRBJ2-7 TRBV7-9 NA CASSPTGGGEQYF TGTGCCAGCAGCCCTACTGGGGGAGGGGAGCAGTACTTC
NA TRBJ1-4 TRBV19 NA CASSLSSEGREKLFF TGTGCCAGTAGCCTGAGCTCGGAGGGTCGTGAAAAACTGTTTTTT
NA TRBJ1-4 TRBV5-1 NA CASSLEGEYNEKLFF TGCGCCAGCAGCTTGGAGGGGGAGTACAATGAAAAACTGTTTTTT
NA TRBJ2-1 TRBV6-5 NA CASSYSRYNEQFF TGTGCCAGCAGTTACTCCCGTTACAATGAGCAGTTCTTC
TRBD2 TRBJ2-1 TRBV6-1 NA CASSDRSGGSYNEQFF TGTGCCAGCAGTGACCGTAGCGGGGGGTCGTACAATGAGCAGTTCTTC
TRBD1 TRBJ1-2 TRBV19 NA CASSGTGDHGGYTF TGTGCCAGTAGTGGGACAGGCGACCACGGTGGCTACACCTTC
NA TRBJ1-5 TRBV5-4 NA CASSLEGYNQPQHF TGTGCCAGCAGCTTGGAGGGGTACAATCAGCCCCAGCATTTT
TRBD2 TRBJ2-1 TRBV3-1/TRBV3-2 NA CASSSLLAGHNNEQFF TGTGCCAGCAGCAGCCTGCTAGCGGGACATAACAATGAGCAGTTCTTC
TRBD1 TRBJ2-5 TRBV11-3 NA CASSLGDREDETQYF TGTGCCAGCAGCTTAGGGGACAGGGAGGACGAGACCCAGTACTTC
TRBD1 TRBJ2-7 TRBV5-1 NA CASTLTGGAFREQYF TGCGCCAGCACCCTGACAGGGGGCGCCTTCCGCGAGCAGTACTTC
NA TRBJ1-6 TRBV5-1 NA CASSLERNSPLHF TGCGCCAGCAGCTTGGAACGGAATTCACCCCTCCACTTT
NA TRBJ2-1 TRBV18 NA CASSPSVDEQFF TGTGCCAGCTCACCATCGGTGGATGAGCAGTTCTTC
NA TRBJ2-1 TRBV7-9 few CASSLTGEQFF TGTGCCAGCAGCTTGACAGGCGAGCAGTTCTTC
TRBD1 TRBJ1-2 TRBV7-2 NA CASSPDRDRGGGYTF TGTGCCAGCAGCCCCGACCGGGACAGGGGTGGTGGCTACACCTTC
NA TRBJ1-1 TRBV3-1/TRBV3-2 NA CASSLGALMNTEAFF TGTGCCAGCAGCCTGGGCGCGCTCATGAACACTGAAGCTTTCTTT
NA TRBJ1-1 TRBV18 NA CASSQYQGNTEAFF TGTGCCAGCTCACAATATCAGGGGAACACTGAAGCTTTCTTT
NA TRBJ1-5 TRBV7-8 once CASSLGIRDQPQHF TGTGCCAGCAGCTTAGGAATCCGGGATCAGCCCCAGCATTTT
TRBD1 TRBJ1-2 TRBV4-2 NA CASSPTMGQGSYYGYTF TGTGCCAGCAGCCCAACAATGGGACAGGGGTCATACTATGGCTACACCTTC
TRBD1 TRBJ1-5 TRBV20-1 many CSASDRVSNQPQHF TGCAGTGCTAGTGACAGGGTTAGCAATCAGCCCCAGCATTTT